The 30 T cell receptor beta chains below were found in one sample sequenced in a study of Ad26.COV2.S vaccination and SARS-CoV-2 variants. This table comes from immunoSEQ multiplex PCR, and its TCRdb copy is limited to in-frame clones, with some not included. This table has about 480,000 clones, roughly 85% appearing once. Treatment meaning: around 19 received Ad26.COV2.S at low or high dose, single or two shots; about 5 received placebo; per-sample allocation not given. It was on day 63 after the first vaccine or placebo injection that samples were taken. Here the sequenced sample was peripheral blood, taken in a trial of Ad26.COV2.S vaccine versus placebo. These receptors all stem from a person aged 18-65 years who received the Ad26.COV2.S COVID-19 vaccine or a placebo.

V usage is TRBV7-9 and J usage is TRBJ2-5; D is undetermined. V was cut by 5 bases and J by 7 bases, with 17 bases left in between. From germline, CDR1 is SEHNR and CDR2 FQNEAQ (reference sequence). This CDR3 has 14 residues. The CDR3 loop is CASSTEPLTGTQYF. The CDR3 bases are TGTGCCAGCAGCACAGAACCGCTAACTGGGACCCAGTACTTC.

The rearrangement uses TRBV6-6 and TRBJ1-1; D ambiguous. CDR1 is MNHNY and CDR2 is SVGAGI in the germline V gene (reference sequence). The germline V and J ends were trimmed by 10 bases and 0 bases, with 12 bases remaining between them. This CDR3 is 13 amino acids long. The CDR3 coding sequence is TGTGCCACCAACGGACCCATGAACACTGAAGCTTTCTTT. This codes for CATNGPMNTEAFF.

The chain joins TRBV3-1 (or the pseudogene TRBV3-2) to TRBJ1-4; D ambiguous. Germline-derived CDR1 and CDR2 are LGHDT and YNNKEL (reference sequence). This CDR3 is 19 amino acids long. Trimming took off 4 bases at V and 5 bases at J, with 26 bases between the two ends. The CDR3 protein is CASSPARTALGRVNEKLFF. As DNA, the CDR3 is TGTGCCAGCAGCCCAGCAAGGACCGCACTCGGACGGGTCAATGAAAAACTGTTTTTT.

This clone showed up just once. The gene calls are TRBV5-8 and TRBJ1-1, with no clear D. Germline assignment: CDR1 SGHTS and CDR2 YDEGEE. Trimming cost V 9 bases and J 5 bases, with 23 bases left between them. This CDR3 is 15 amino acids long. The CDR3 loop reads CATYDRPVRMTEAFF. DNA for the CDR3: TGTGCCACCTACGACCGGCCAGTCCGGATGACTGAAGCTTTCTTT.

DNA of the CDR3: TGCAGTGCTAGTATGCGGCAGGGAGTAGATGGCTACACCTTC. It translates to CSASMRQGVDGYTF. The gene calls are TRBV20-1 and TRBJ1-2, with D possibly being TRBD1 (5 bases). The germline V gene encodes CDR1 DFQATT and CDR2 SNEGSKA (reference sequence). The CDR3 covers 14 residues. Trimming stripped 3 bases from V and 6 bases from J, with 17 bases between.

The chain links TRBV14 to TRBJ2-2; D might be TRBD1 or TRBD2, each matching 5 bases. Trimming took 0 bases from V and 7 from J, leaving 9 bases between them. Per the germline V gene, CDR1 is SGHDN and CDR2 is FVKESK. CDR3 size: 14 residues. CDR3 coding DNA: TGTGCCAGCAGCCAAGAGGGGGTCGGCGGGGAGCTGTTTTTT. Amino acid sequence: CASSQEGVGGELFF.

CDR3 coding DNA: TGTGCCAGCAGCCCTAGCCCCAACAATGAGCAGTTCTTC. Protein: CASSPSPNNEQFF. The V call is TRBV11-3, the J call TRBJ2-1, with a tentative D call TRBD2 (5 bases). V was clipped by 5 bases and J by 5 bases, with 10 bases between them. The CDR3 has 13 amino acids. CDR1 and CDR2 (germline): SGHNT, YENEEA. The full variable domain, rest sourced from reference TRBV11-3 and TRBJ2-1, is EAGVVQSPRYKIIEKKQPVAFWCNPISGHNTLYWYLQNLGQGPELLIRYENEEAVDDSQLPKDRFSAERLKGVDSTLKIQPAELGDSAVYLCASSPSPNNEQFFGPGTRLTVL.

The CDR3 region is CASSRGEKNEQFF. In DNA form, the CDR3 reads TGTGCCAGCAGTCGGGGGGAAAAGAATGAGCAGTTCTTC. The J gene is TRBJ2-1, the V gene TRBV27; 7 positions match TRBD2. This CDR3 is built from 13 residues. Losses at the gene ends were 5 bases for V and 7 bases for J; bases not matched to a gene: 5. CDR1 and CDR2 (germline): MNHEY, SMNVEV (reference sequence).

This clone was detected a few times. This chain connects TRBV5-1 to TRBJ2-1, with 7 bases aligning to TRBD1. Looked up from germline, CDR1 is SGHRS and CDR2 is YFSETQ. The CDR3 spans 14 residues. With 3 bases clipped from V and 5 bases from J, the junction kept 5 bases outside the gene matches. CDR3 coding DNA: TGCGCCAGCAGCTCCGACAGGGCCCACAATGAGCAGTTCTTC. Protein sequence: CASSSDRAHNEQFF.

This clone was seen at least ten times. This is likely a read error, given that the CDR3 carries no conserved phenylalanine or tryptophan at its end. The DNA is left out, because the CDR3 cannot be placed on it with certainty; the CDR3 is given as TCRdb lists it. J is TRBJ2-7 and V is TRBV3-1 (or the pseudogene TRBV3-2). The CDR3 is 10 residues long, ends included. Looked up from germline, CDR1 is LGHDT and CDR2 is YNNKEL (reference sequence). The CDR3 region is CASSQIRPFL.

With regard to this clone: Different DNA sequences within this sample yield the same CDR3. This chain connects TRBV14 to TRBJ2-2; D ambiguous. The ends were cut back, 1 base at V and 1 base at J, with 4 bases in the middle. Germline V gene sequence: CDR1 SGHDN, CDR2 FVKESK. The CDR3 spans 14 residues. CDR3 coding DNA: TGTGCCAGCAGCCAAGCAAGGAACACCGGGGAGCTGTTTTTT. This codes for CASSQARNTGELFF.

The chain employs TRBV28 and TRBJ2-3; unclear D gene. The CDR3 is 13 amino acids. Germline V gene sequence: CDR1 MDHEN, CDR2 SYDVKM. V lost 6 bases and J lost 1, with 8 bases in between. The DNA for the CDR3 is TGTGCCAGCAGGACCACCGGCACAGATACGCAGTATTTT. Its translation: CASRTTGTDTQYF.

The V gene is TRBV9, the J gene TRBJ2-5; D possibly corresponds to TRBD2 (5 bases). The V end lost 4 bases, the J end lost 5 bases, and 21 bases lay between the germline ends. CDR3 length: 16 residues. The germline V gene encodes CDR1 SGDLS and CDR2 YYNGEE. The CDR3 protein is CASSPFLDSSGETQYF. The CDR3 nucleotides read TGTGCCAGCAGCCCCTTTCTGGACTCTTCTGGGGAGACCCAGTACTTC.

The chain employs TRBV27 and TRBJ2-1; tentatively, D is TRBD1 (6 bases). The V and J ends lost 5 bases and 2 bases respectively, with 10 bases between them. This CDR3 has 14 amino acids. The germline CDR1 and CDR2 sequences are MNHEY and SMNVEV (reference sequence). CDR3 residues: CASSSRGPYNEQFF. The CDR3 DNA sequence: TGTGCCAGCAGTAGCAGGGGCCCCTACAATGAGCAGTTCTTC.

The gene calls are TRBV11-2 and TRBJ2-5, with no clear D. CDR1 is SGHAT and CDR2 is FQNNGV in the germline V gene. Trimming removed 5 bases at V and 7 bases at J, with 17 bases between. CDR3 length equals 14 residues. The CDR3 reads CASSPQPFPGTQYF. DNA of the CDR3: TGTGCCAGCAGCCCCCAGCCATTCCCAGGGACCCAGTACTTC. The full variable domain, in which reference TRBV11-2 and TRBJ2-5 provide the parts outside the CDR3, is EAGVAQSPRYKIIEKRQSVAFWCNPISGHATLYWYQQILGQGPKLLIQFQNNGVVDDSQLPKDRFSAERLKGVDSTLKIQPAKLEDSAVYLCASSPQPFPGTQYFGPGTRLLVL.

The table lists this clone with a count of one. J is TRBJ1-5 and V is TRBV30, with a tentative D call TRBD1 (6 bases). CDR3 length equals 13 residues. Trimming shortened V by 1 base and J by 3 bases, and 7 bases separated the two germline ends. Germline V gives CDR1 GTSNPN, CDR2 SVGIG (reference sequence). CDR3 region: CAWSDRDNQPQHF. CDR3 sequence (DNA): TGTGCCTGGAGTGACAGGGACAATCAGCCCCAGCATTTT.

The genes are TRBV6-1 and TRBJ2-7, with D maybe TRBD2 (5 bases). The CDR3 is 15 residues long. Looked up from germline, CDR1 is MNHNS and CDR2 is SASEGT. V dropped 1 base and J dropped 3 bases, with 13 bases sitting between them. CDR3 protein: CASSEGADSYYEQYF. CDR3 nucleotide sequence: TGTGCCAGCAGTGAAGGGGCGGACTCCTACTACGAGCAGTACTTC.

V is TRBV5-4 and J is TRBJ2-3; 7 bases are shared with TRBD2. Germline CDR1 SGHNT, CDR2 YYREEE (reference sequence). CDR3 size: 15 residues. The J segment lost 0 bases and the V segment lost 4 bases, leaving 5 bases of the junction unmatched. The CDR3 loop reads CASSLAASSTDTQYF. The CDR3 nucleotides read TGTGCCAGCAGCCTAGCGGCCTCTAGCACAGATACGCAGTATTTT. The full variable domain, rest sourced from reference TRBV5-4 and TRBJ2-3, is ETGVTQSPTHLIKTRGQQVTLRCSSQSGHNTVSWYQQALGQGPQFIFQYYREEENGRGNFPPRFSGLQFPNYSSELNVNALELDDSALYLCASSLAASSTDTQYFGPGTRLTVL.

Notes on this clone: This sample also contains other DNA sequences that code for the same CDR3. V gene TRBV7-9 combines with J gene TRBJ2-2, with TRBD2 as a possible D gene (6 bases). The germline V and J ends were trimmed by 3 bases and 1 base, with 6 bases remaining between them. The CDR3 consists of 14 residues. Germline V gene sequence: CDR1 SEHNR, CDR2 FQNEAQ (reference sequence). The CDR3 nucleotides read TGTGCCAGCAGCTTGGGGGGGAACACCGGGGAGCTGTTTTTT. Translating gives CASSLGGNTGELFF. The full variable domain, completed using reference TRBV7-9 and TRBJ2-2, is DTGVSQNPRHKITKRGQNVTFRCDPISEHNRLYWYRQTLGQGPEFLTYFQNEAQLEKSRLLSDRFSAERPKGSFSTLEIQRTEQGDSAMYLCASSLGGNTGELFFGEGSRLTVL.

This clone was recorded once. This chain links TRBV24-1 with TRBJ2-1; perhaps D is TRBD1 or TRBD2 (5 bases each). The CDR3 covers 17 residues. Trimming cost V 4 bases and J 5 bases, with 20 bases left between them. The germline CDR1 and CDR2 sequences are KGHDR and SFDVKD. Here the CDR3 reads CATSETGASLSHNEQFF. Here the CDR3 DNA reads TGTGCCACCAGTGAAACCGGGGCCAGTCTTAGTCACAATGAGCAGTTCTTC.

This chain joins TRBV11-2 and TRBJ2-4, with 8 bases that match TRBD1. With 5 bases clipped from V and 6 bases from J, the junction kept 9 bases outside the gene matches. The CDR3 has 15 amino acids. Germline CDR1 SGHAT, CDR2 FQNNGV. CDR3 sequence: CASSPQGTGGNIQYF. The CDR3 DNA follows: TGTGCCAGCAGCCCACAGGGGACAGGCGGAAACATTCAGTACTTC.

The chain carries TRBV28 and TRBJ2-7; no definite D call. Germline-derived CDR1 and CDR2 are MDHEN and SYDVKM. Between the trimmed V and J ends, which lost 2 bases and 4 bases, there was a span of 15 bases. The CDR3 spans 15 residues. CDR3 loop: CASSLAGQFEYEQYF. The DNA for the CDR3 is TGTGCCAGCAGTTTAGCAGGTCAATTTGAGTACGAGCAGTACTTC.

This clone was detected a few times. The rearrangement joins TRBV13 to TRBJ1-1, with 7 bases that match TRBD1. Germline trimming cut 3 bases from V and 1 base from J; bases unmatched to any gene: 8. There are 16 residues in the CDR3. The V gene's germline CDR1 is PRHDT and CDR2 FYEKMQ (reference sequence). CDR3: CASSLAGGIPNTEAFF. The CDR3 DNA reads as TGTGCCAGCAGCTTGGCAGGGGGTATCCCGAACACTGAAGCTTTCTTT. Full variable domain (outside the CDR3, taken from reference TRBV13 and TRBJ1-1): AAGVIQSPRHLIKEKRETATLKCYPIPRHDTVYWYQQGPGQDPQFLISFYEKMQSDKGSIPDRFSAQQFSDYHSELNMSSLELGDSALYFCASSLAGGIPNTEAFFGQGTRLTVV.

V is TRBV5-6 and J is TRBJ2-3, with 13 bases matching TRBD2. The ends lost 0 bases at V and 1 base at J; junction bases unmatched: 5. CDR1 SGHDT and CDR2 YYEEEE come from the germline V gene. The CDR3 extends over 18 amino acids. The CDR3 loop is CASSLGLAGGAGTDTQYF. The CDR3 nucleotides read TGTGCCAGCAGCTTGGGACTAGCGGGAGGAGCTGGCACAGATACGCAGTATTTT.

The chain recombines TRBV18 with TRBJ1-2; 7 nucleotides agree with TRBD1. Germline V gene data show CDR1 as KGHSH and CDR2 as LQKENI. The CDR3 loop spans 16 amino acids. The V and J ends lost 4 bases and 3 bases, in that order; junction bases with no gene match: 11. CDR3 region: CASSRGTAQQDYGYTF. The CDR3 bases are TGTGCCAGCTCACGAGGGACAGCTCAACAGGACTATGGCTACACCTTC.

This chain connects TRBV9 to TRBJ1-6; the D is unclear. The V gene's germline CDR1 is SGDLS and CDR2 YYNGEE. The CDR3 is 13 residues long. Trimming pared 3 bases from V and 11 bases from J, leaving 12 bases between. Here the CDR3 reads CASSARLEAPLHF. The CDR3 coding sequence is TGTGCCAGCAGCGCGAGACTTGAGGCACCCCTCCACTTT. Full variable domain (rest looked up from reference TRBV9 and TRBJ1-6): DSGVTQTPKHLITATGQRVTLRCSPRSGDLSVYWYQQSLDQGLQFLIQYYNGEERAKGNILERFSAQQFPDLHSELNLSSLELGDSALYFCASSARLEAPLHFGNGTRLTVT.

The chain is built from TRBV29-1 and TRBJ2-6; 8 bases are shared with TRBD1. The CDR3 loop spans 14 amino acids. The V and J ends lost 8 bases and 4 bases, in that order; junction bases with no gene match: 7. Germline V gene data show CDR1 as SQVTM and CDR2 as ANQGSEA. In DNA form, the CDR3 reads TGCAGCACATACAGGGGGAGCGGGGCCAACGTCCTGACTTTC. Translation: CSTYRGSGANVLTF.

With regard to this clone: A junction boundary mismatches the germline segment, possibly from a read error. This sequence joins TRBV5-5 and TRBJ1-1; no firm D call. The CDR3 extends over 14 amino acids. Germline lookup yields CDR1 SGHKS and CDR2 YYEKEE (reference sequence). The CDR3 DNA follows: TGTGCCGGCAGCCGTCTTACCGTGAACACTGAAGCTTTCTTT. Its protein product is CAGSRLTVNTEAFF.

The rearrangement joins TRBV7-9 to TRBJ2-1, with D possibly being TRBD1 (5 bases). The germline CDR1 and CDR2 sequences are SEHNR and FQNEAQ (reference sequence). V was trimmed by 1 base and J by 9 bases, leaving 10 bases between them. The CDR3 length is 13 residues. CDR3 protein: CASSLGRQGEQFF. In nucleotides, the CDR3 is TGTGCCAGCAGCTTAGGCCGTCAGGGTGAGCAGTTCTTC.

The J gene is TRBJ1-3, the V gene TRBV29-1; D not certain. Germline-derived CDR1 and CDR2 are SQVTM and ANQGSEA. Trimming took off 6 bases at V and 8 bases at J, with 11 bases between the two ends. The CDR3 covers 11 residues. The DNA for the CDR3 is TGCAGCGTGATTAGCGGGTACACCATATATTTT. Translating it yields CSVISGYTIYF.